This T cell receptor beta chain was documented in a study of human T cells and chemical hapten exposure. Study-wide background: 2% DPC applied to a 2 cm by 2 cm arm area sensitized donors.

Germline V gene sequence: CDR1 DFQATT, CDR2 SNEGSKA (reference sequence). V lost 5 bases and J lost 6; bases outside the gene matches: 4. This CDR3 comprises 12 residues. The study used a library that attached unique molecular identifiers to individual cDNA molecules. TCRdb analysed the RACE reads with MiXCR anew, one entry per CDR3 protein. The sample lists tens of thousands of distinct CDR3 sequences, more than 9% occurring once. The time point denotes: pre-sensitization, week 0. This sample's treatment: therapeutic diphenylcyclopropenone sensitization with weekly scalp DPC. It was from unfractionated whole blood that total RNA was extracted.

The TCR sequence derives from a woman in her twenties or thirties with alopecia areata. Some clones in this sample may be carry-over from other donors' samples. The chain couples TRBV20-1 to TRBJ2-4; 7 bases fit TRBD1. Sequencing was performed on whole blood, taken in connection with sensitization to the hapten diphenylcyclopropenone (DPC). The CDR3 spells CSARDSTNIQYF. DNA of the CDR3: TGCAGTGCTCGGGACAGTACAAACATTCAGTACTTC.